At least ten counts were recorded for the clone carrying this T cell receptor (beta chain). Antigen unknown. The iRepertoire nested amplicon-rescue multiplex PCR amplified TCR alpha and beta CDR3s from RNA. For one-step reverse transcription and amplification, 100-400 ng of tissue mRNA or PBMC total RNA was used. TCRdb re-called the multiplex PCR reads with MiXCR, one entry per CDR3 protein. This table has about 93,000 distinct CDR3 sequences, 35% to 50% appearing once. CDR1 and CDR2 (germline): MNHNS, SASEGT. Deletions cut 6 bases from V and 0 bases from J, with 15 bases between. The CDR3 length is 17 residues. The data belong to a study of glioma-infiltrating T cells. Study observations and caveats: Tissue and blood shared very few CDR3 sequences. Above-expected tissue-blood divergence occurred in all gliomas, most in low-grade ones.

Sequences were obtained from glioma tissue, nonneoplastic brain tissue, or PBMCs (not recorded which). The TCR sequence derives from a human donor with low-grade glioma or glioblastoma, undergoing nonglioma brain surgery, or in good health (not recorded which). The chain combines TRBV6-1 with TRBJ2-6; perhaps TRBD1 as D (6 bases). CDR3 in amino acids: CASRRTVGASGANVLTF. CDR3 DNA sequence: TGTGCCAGCAGAAGGACAGTGGGGGCCTCTGGGGCCAACGTCCTGACTTTC.